This TCR beta chain was found in a study of blood T cell repertoires in COVID-19. The germline gives CDR1 MNHEY, CDR2 SVGAGI. CDR3 size: 15 residues. Trimming removed 0 bases at V and 4 bases at J, with 13 bases between. Repertoires were generated with immunoSEQ multiplex PCR, while TCRdb's copy carries only in-frame clones and drops some. The table shows 200,000 or so clones, with approximately 91% occurring only once. The sequence came from a man in his 70s with active or convalescent COVID-19. The material sequenced was peripheral blood. This sequence joins TRBV6-5 and TRBJ2-7; possible D gene TRBD2, 5 bases. The CDR3 is CASSYSKLARYEQYF. The CDR3 region has the DNA TGTGCCAGCAGTTACTCGAAATTAGCGAGGTACGAGCAGTACTTC.